Sequencing of this T cell receptor beta chain was carried out in a study of Graves' ophthalmopathy and Graves' hyperthyroidism. Germline CDR1 SGHDT, CDR2 YYEEEE. The CDR3 is made up of 14 amino acids. V dropped 6 bases and J dropped 6 bases, with 13 bases sitting between them. As to this clonotype: This may be a read error: a much more frequent sequence differs by one nucleotide.

CDR3 regions of TCR beta were amplified from RNA transcripts. Second-round multiplex PCR came after first-round RT-PCR with HTBI primers. TCRdb re-called the multiplex PCR reads through MiXCR, storing one row per CDR3 protein. The repertoire has under 350,000 distinct CDR3 sequences, 17% of them found once; the top ten carry approximately 13%. Moderately to severely active ophthalmopathy under 3 months, CAS at least 3, NOSPECS at least 4. The rearrangement links TRBV5-6 to TRBJ1-6; the D is unclear. The receptor comes from an adult man with Graves' ophthalmopathy. The material sequenced was peripheral blood. The CDR3 protein is CASIRVDSNSPLHF. In nucleotides, the CDR3 is TGTGCCAGCATCCGAGTAGATAGTAATTCACCCCTCCACTTT.